This T cell receptor beta chain was found in a study of OX40 agonist ivuxolimab in advanced cancers. Across the study: Therapy given before enrollment (anti-PD-1, anti-PD-L1 or anti-CTLA-4) was allowed, and around 40% had some.

Autoimmune disease history or systemic immunosuppression disqualified patients. Generated by immunoSEQ multiplex PCR, the TCRdb table keeps only in-frame clones and is missing some. The data hold about 35,000 clones, with 80% to 95% observed a single time. The receptor comes from an adult with an advanced solid tumor such as melanoma, head and neck, liver or kidney cancer. The specimen comprised CD4+ or CD8+ T cells sorted from blood, sampled in a trial of the OX40 agonist ivuxolimab.

CDR3 nucleotides: TGTGCCAGCAACCAAGGGCTAGCTGGCACAGATACGCAGTATTTT. As protein: CASNQGLAGTDTQYF. The genes are TRBV2 and TRBJ2-3, with D possibly TRBD2 on 5 matching bases. The V and J ends lost 7 bases and 1 base respectively, with 15 bases between them. The CDR3 has 15 amino acids. Germline values: CDR1 SNHLY, CDR2 FYNNEI.